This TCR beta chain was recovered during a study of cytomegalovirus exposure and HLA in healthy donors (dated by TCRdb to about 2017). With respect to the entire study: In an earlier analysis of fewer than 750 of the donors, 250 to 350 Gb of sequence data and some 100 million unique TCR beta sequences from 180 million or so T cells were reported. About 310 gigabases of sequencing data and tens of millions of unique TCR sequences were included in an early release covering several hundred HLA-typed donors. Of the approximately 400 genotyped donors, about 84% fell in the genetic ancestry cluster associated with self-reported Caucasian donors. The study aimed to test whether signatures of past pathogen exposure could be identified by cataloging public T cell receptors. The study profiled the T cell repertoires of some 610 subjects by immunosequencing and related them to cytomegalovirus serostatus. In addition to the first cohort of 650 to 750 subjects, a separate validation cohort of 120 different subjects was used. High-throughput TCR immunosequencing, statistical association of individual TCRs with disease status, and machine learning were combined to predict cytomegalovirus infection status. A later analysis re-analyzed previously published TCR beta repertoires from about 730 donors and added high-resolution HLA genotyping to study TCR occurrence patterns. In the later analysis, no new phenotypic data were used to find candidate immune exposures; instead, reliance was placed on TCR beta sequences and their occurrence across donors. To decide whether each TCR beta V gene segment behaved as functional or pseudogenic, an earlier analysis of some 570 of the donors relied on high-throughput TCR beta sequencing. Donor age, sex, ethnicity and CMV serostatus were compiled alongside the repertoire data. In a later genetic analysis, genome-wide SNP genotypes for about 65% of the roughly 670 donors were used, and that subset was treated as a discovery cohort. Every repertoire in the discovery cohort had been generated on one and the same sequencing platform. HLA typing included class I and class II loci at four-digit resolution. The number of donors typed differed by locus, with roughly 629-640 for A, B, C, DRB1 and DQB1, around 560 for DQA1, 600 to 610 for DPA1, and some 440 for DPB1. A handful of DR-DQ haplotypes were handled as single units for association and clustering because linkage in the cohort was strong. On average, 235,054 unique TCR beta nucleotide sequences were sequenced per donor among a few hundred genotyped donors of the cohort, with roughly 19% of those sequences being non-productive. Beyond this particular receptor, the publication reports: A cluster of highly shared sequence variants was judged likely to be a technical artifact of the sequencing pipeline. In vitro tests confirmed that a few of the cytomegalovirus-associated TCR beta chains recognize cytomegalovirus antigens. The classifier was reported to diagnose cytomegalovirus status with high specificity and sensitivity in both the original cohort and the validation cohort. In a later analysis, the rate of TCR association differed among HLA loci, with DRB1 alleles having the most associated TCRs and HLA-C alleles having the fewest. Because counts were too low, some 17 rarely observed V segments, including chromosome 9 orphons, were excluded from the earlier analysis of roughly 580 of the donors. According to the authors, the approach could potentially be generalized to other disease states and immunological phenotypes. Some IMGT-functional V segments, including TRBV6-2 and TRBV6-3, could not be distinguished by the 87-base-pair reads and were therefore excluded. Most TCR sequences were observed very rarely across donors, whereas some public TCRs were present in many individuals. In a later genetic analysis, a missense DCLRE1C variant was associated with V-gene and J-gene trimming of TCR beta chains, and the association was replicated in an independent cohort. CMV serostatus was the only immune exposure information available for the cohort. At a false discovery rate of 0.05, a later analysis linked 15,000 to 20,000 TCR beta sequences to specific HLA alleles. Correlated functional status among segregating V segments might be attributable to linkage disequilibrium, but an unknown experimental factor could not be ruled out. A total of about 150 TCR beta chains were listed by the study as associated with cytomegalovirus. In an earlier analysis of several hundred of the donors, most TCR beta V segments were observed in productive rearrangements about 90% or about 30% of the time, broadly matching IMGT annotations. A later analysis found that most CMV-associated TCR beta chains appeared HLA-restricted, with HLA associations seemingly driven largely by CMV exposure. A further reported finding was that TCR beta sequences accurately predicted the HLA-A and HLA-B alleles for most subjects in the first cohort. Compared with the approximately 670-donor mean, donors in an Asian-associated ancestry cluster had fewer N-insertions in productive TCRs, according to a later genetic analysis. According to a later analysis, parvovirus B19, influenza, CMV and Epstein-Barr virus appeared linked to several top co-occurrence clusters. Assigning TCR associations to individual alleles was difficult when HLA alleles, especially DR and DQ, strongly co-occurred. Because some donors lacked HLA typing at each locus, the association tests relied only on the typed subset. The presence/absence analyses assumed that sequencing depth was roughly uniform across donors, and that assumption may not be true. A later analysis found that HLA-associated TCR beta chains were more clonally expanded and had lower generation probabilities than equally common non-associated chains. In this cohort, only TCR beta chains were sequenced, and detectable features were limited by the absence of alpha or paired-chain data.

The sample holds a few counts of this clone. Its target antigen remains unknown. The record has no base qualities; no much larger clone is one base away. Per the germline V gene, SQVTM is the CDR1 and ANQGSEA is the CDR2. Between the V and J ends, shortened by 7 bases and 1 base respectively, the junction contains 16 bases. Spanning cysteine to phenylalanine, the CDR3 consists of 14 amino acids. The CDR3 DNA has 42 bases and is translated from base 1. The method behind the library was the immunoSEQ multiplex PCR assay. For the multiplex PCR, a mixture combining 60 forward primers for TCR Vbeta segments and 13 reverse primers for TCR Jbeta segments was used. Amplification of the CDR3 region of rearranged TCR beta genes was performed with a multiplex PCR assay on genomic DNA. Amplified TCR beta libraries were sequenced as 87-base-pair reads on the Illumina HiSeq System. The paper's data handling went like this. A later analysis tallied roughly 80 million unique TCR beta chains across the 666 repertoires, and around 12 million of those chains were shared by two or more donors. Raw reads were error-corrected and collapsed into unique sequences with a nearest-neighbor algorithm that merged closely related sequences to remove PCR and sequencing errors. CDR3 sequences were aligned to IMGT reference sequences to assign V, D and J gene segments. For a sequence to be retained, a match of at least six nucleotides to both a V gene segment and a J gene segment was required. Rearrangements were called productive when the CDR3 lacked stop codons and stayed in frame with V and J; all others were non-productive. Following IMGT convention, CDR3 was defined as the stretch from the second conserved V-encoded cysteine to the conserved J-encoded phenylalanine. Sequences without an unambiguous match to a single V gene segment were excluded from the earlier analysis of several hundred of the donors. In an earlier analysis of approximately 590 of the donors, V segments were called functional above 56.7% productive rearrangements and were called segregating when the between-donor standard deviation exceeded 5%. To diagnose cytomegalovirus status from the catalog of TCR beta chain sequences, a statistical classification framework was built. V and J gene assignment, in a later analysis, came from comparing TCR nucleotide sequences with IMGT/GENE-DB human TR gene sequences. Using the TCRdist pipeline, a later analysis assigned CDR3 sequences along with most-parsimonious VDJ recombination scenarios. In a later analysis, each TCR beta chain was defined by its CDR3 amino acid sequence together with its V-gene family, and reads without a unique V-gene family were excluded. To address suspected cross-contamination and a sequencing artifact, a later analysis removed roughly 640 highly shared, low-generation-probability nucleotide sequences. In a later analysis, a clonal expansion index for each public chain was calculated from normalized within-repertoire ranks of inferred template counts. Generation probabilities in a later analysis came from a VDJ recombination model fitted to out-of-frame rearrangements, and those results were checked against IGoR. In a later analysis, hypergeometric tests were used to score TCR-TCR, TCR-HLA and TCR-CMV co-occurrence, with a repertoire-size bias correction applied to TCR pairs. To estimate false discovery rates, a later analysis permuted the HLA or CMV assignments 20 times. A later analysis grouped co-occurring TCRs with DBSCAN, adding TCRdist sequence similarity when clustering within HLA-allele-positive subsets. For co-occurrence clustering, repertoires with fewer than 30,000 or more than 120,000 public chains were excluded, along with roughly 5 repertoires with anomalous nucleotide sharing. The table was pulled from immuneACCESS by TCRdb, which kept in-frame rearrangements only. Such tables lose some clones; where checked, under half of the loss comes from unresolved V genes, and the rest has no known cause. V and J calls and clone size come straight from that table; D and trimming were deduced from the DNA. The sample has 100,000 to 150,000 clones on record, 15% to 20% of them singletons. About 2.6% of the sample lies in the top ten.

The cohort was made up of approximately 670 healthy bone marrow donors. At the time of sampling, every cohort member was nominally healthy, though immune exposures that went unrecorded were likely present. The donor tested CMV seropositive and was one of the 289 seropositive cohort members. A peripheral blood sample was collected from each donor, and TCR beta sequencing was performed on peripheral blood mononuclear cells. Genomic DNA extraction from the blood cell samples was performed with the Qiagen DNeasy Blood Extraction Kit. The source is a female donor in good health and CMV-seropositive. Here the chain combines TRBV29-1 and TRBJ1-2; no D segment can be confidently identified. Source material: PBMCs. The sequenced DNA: TGCAGCGCTTACCCGATCGGGTATAACTATGGCTACACCTTC. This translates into CSAYPIGYNYGYTF.